A selection of T cell receptor beta chains follows, all from one sample in a study of T cell changes during pregnancy in multiple sclerosis. Here immunoSEQ multiplex PCR was the method, and the copy in TCRdb shows in-frame clones only, minus some. The table has tens of thousands of clones, 92% seen once. The specimen comprised CD4+ T cells from peripheral blood mononuclear cells, sampled in the second trimester of pregnancy. The source is a female donor with multiple sclerosis, enrolled in a pregnancy study. CDR3s include the opening cysteine and the closing phenylalanine or tryptophan.

V gene,CDR3 protein
TRBV2,CASSEGQAILYEQYF
TRBV5-1,CASSSLTGTNYGYTF
TRBV7-2,CASSPAYEQYF
TRBV10-3,CAATQGQGTEAFF
TRBV5-6,CASSRGTSSLTDTQYF
TRBV9,CASSALLRPGGNEQFF
TRBV27,CASSLASGGGYNEQFF
TRBV2,CASSATSVNSYEQYF
TRBV6-5,CASSYSLSKHLYF
TRBV6-5,CASSSPRGELFF
TRBV5-1,CASSDLPSGVNNEQFF
TRBV28,CASSYNVEQYF
TRBV5-1,CASSWGGGDYGYTF
TRBV2,CASSDPGAFF
TRBV28,CASSVLTGTKNIQYF
TRBV18,CASSPTTRGQGTSYEQYF
TRBV5-1,CASSSPGQLNTEAQNTEAFF
TRBV28,CASSLEGQRSYEQYF
TRBV6-1,CASTLALRYEQYF
TRBV30,CAWHRQASNEKLFF
TRBV28,CASSFWDGTFQETQYF
TRBV2,CASTKDRLLDTIYF
TRBV27,CASRRTGVSEQYF
TRBV7-9,CASSFRGYSTEAFF
TRBV7-3,CASSLRDREYGYTF
TRBV2,CASNRQTGYGYTF